The rows below give T cell receptor beta chains drawn from one sample of a study of cytomegalovirus exposure and HLA in healthy donors. TCRdb's copy holds only in-frame clones and misses some; the assay was immunoSEQ multiplex PCR. The table includes under 200,000 clones, 65% to 90% detected once. The sequenced material came from PBMCs. These TCRs come from a woman aged 18-29 years in good health and CMV-seronegative. CDR3s include the opening cysteine and the closing phenylalanine or tryptophan. D genes are given only for firm matches. Rows give clone size only sometimes, using once, few, many, or a class for an expanded clone.

clone size: .; V gene: TRBV10-3; D gene: TRBD1; J gene: TRBJ1-2; CDR3 DNA: TGTGCCACTACAGGGGACGTCGATGGCTACACCTTC; CDR3 protein: CATTGDVDGYTF
clone size: .; V gene: TRBV4-2; D gene: TRBD2; J gene: TRBJ2-3; CDR3 DNA: TGTGCCAGCAGCCCGAGAGGACTAGCGGGGGGGGGTGTAGATACGCAGTATTTT; CDR3 protein: CASSPRGLAGGGVDTQYF
clone size: .; V gene: TRBV6-6; D gene: TRBD1; J gene: TRBJ1-3; CDR3 DNA: TGTGCCAGCGGGGAGACAGGGAGAAACACCATATATTTT; CDR3 protein: CASGETGRNTIYF
clone size: .; V gene: TRBV9; D gene: TRBD1; J gene: TRBJ2-5; CDR3 DNA: TGTGCCAGCAGCCGGGCAGGTCAGGGGGCTGCAGAGACCCAGTACTTC; CDR3 protein: CASSRAGQGAAETQYF
clone size: .; V gene: TRBV5-1; D gene: .; J gene: TRBJ1-2; CDR3 DNA: TGCGCCAGCAGCTTGGGACAGGAGGGCTACACCTTC; CDR3 protein: CASSLGQEGYTF
clone size: .; V gene: TRBV28; D gene: .; J gene: TRBJ2-7; CDR3 DNA: TGTGCCAGCAGACCCAGCGGGGACACCTACGAGCAGTACTTC; CDR3 protein: CASRPSGDTYEQYF
clone size: .; V gene: TRBV2; D gene: TRBD1; J gene: TRBJ2-1; CDR3 DNA: TGTGCCAGCAGGCTGACAGGGATGGAGTTCTTC; CDR3 protein: CASRLTGMEFF
clone size: .; V gene: TRBV21-1; D gene: .; J gene: TRBJ1-1; CDR3 DNA: TGTGCCAGCAGCAAAGTTCAGACAGGGGGTATATTGAGCACTGAAGCTTTCTTT; CDR3 protein: CASSKVQTGGILSTEAFF
clone size: .; V gene: TRBV29-1; D gene: TRBD1; J gene: TRBJ1-4; CDR3 DNA: TGCAGCGTTGGACAGGGGGAAGAAAAACTGTTTTTT; CDR3 protein: CSVGQGEEKLFF
clone size: .; V gene: TRBV6-1; D gene: .; J gene: TRBJ1-3; CDR3 DNA: TGTGCCAGCAGTGAAGACAGGGTCAACTTTGGAAACACCATATATTTT; CDR3 protein: CASSEDRVNFGNTIYF
clone size: .; V gene: TRBV4-2; D gene: .; J gene: TRBJ1-6; CDR3 DNA: TGTGCCAGCAGCCAAGGGTCGGGAACCCTCCACTTT; CDR3 protein: CASSQGSGTLHF
clone size: .; V gene: TRBV7-2; D gene: .; J gene: TRBJ1-1; CDR3 DNA: TGTGCCAGCAGCTTAGTTAGCCGGAACACTGAAGCTTTCTTT; CDR3 protein: CASSLVSRNTEAFF
clone size: .; V gene: TRBV5-6; D gene: .; J gene: TRBJ1-1; CDR3 DNA: TGTGCCAGCAGCTCGATAAGGGAGAGGGAAGCTTTCTTT; CDR3 protein: CASSSIREREAFF
clone size: once; V gene: TRBV10-1; D gene: .; J gene: TRBJ2-7; CDR3 DNA: TGCGCCAGCAGTTATGGGTCGGGTGAGCAGTACTTC; CDR3 protein: CASSYGSGEQYF
clone size: .; V gene: TRBV29-1; D gene: .; J gene: TRBJ2-3; CDR3 DNA: TGCAGCGTAGACGGTTCGGAGAGCACAGATACGCAGTATTTT; CDR3 protein: CSVDGSESTDTQYF
clone size: .; V gene: TRBV19; D gene: .; J gene: TRBJ1-2; CDR3 DNA: TGTGCCAGTAGTATCTGGGAGCAGAACTATGGCTACACCTTC; CDR3 protein: CASSIWEQNYGYTF
clone size: .; V gene: TRBV27; D gene: .; J gene: TRBJ2-2; CDR3 DNA: TGTGCCAGCGGCAAGGTCAGGGTTTGGACCGGGGAGCTGTTTTTT; CDR3 protein: CASGKVRVWTGELFF
clone size: .; V gene: TRBV4-1; D gene: .; J gene: TRBJ1-2; CDR3 DNA: TGCGCCAGCAGCCAAGTTAGTGGCAGACCCGCCACCTCTAGGGGCTACACCTTC; CDR3 protein: CASSQVSGRPATSRGYTF